This entry is about one TCR beta chain. Its antigen is not identified. Sample-barcoded 5' priming and a J-beta primer mix drove a second PCR of roughly 6 to 12 cycles. TCRdb processed the 5' RACE reads anew with MiXCR; each CDR3 protein has one entry. The sample records 1.5 million to 2 million distinct CDR3 sequences, roughly 32% being singletons. This sample was taken from a study of blood T cells in healthy people across ages. General observations from the study: More naive CD4+ cells and higher diversity marked long-lived donors relative to aged donors. CMV infection status of these donors was not known.

The germline gives CDR1 LGHNA, CDR2 YNFKEQ. The germline V and J ends were trimmed by 1 base and 9 bases, with 16 bases remaining between them. CDR3 size: 15 residues. The origin of this receptor is a woman aged 25 to 39 in good health. The J gene is TRBJ1-5, the V gene TRBV4-2; D ambiguous. The sequenced sample was blood. The CDR3 protein is CASSQGGREQRPQHF. The CDR3 DNA reads TGTGCCAGCAGCCAAGGAGGAAGAGAACAAAGGCCCCAGCATTTT.